One and the same sample provided the 2 T cell receptor beta chains below, sequenced in a study of blood T cell repertoires in COVID-19 (dated by TCRdb to 2019 to 2021). Library prep was done by the immunoSEQ multiplex PCR assay. The table comes from immuneACCESS by way of TCRdb, which keeps in-frame sequences with V and J called. Part of the clones is missing from these tables; in studies checked, under half for an unresolved V gene and the rest for unknown reasons. This sample holds 75,000 to 100,000 clones; about 85% were observed only once. Together, the top ten hold approximately 4.5% of the sample. The sequenced material came from peripheral blood. Receptor source: a man aged 70-80 years with acute or convalescent COVID-19.

The chain recombines TRBV19 with TRBJ1-6; D is unresolved. The CDR3 is 12 residues long. Germline values: CDR1 LNHDA, CDR2 SQIVND (reference sequence). Trimming shortened V by 3 bases and J by 7 bases, and 4 bases separated the two germline ends. CDR3 in DNA: TGTGCCAGTAGTATTCTGAATTCACCCCTCCACTTT. Its translation is CASSILNSPLHF.

This clone has only a few counts. The chain has TRBV5-4 and TRBJ2-5; 10 bases are a match to TRBD2. V was clipped by 2 bases and J by 5 bases; unmatched bases: 3. The CDR3 has 14 amino acids. In germline, CDR1 is SGHNT, CDR2 YYREEE (reference sequence). The CDR3 sequence: CASSFKAGGETQYF. CDR3 coding DNA: TGTGCCAGCAGCTTTAAAGCGGGAGGGGAGACCCAGTACTTC. The full variable domain, rest sourced from reference TRBV5-4 and TRBJ2-5, is ETGVTQSPTHLIKTRGQQVTLRCSSQSGHNTVSWYQQALGQGPQFIFQYYREEENGRGNFPPRFSGLQFPNYSSELNVNALELDDSALYLCASSFKAGGETQYFGPGTRLLVL.